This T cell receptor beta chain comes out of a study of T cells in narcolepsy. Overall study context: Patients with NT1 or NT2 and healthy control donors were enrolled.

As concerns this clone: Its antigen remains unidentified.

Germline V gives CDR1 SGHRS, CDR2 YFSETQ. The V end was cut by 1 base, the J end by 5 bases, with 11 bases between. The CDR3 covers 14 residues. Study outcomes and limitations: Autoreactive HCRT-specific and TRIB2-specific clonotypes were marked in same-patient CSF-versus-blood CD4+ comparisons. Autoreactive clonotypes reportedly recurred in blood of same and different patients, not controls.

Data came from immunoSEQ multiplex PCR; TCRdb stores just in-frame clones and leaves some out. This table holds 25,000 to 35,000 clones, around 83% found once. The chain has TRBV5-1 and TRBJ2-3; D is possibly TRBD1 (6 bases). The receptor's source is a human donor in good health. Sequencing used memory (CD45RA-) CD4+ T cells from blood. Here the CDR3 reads CASSLTGLVDTQYF. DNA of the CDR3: TGCGCCAGCAGCTTGACAGGGTTGGTAGATACGCAGTATTTT. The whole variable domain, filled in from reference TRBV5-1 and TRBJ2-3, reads KAGVTQTPRYLIKTRGQQVTLSCSPISGHRSVSWYQQTPGQGLQFLFEYFSETQRNKGNFPGRFSGRQFSNSRSEMNVSTLELGDSALYLCASSLTGLVDTQYFGPGTRLTVL.